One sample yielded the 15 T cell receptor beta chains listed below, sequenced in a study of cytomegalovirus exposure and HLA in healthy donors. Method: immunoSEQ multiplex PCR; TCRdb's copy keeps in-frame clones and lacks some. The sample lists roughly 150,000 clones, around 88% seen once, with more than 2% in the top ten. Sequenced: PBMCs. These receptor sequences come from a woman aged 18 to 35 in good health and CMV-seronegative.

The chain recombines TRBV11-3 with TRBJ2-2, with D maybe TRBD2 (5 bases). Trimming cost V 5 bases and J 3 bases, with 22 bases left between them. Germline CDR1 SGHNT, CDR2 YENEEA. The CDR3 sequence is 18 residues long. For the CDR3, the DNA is TGTGCCAGCAGCCCTGGGCTTCCGGGCCTCGGGGACACCGGGGAGCTGTTTTTT. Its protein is CASSPGLPGLGDTGELFF.

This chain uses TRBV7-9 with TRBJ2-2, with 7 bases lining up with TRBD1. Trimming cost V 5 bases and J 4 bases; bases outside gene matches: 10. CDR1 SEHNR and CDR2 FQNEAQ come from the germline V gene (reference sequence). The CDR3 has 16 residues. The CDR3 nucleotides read TGTGCCAGCAGCGCACCACGGGACAGTCGCACCGGGGAGCTGTTTTTT. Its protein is CASSAPRDSRTGELFF. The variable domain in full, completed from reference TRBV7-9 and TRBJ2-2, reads DTGVSQNPRHKITKRGQNVTFRCDPISEHNRLYWYRQTLGQGPEFLTYFQNEAQLEKSRLLSDRFSAERPKGSFSTLEIQRTEQGDSAMYLCASSAPRDSRTGELFFGEGSRLTVL.

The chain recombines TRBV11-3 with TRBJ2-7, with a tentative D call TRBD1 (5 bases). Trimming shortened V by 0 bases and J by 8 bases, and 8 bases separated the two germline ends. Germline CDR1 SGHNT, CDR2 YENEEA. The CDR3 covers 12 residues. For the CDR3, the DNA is TGTGCCAGCAGCTTAGATCAGGGAAAGCAGTACTTC. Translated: CASSLDQGKQYF.

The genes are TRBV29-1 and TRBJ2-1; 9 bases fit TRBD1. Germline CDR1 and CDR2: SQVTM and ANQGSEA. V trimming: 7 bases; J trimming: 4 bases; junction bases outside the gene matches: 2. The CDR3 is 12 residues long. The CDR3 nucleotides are TGCAGCGGGGGGACAGGGTACAATGAGCAGTTCTTC. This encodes CSGGTGYNEQFF.

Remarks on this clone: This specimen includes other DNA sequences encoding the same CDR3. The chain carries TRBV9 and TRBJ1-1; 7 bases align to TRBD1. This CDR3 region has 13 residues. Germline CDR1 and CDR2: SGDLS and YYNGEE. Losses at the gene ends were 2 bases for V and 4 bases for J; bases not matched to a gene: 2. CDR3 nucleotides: TGTGCCAGCAGCGTCCAGGGGGGCACTGAAGCTTTCTTT. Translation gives CASSVQGGTEAFF.

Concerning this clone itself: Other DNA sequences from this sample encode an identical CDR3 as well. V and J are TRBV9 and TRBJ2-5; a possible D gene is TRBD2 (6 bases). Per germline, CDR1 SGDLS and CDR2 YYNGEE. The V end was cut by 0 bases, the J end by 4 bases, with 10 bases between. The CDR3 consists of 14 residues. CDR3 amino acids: CASSVGTSRETQYF. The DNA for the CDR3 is TGTGCCAGCAGCGTAGGCACTAGCAGAGAGACCCAGTACTTC.

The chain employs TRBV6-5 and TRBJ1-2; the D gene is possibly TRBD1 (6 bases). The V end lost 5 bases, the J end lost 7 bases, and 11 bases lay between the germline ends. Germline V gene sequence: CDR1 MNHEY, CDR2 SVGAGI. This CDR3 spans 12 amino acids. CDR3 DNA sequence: TGTGCCAGCAGTATACAGGGTGGTGGCTACACCTTC. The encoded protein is CASSIQGGGYTF.

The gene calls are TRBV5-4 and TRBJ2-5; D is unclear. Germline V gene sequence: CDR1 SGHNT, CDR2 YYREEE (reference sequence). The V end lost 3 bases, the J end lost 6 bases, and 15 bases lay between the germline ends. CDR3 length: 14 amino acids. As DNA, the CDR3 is TGTGCCAGCAGCTCCCCAGACATTCCACAGACCCAGTACTTC. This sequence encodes CASSSPDIPQTQYF.

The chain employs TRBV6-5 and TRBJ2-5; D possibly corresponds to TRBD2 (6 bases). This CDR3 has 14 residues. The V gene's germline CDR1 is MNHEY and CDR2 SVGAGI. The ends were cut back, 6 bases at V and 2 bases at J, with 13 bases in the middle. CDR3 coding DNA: TGTGCCAGCAGCCTGTGGGGGAGGCAAGAGACCCAGTACTTC. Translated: CASSLWGRQETQYF.

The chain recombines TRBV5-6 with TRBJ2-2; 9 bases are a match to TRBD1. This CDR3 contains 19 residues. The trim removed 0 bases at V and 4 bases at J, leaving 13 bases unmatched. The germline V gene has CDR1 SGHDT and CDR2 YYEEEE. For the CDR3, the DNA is TGTGCCAGCAGCTTGGTGCCCCGGGACAGGGATCAGGGCACCGGGGAGCTGTTTTTT. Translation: CASSLVPRDRDQGTGELFF. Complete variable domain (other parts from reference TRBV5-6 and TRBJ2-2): DAGVTQSPTHLIKTRGQQVTLRCSPKSGHDTVSWYQQALGQGPQFIFQYYEEEERQRGNFPDRFSGHQFPNYSSELNVNALLLGDSALYLCASSLVPRDRDQGTGELFFGEGSRLTVL.

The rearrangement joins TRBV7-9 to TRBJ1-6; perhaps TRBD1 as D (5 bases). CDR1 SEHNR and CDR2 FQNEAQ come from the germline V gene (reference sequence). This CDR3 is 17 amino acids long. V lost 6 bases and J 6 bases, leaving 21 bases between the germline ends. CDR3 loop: CASSQPPAGGSNSPLHF. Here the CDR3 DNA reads TGTGCCAGCAGTCAACCCCCCGCGGGGGGTAGTAATTCACCCCTCCACTTT.

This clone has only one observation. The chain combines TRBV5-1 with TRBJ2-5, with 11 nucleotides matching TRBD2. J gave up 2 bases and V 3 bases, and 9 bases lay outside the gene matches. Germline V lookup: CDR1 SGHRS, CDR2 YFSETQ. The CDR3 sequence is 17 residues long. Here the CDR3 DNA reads TGCGCCAGCAGCTGGGACTTGACTAGCGGGAAACAAGAGACCCAGTACTTC. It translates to CASSWDLTSGKQETQYF.

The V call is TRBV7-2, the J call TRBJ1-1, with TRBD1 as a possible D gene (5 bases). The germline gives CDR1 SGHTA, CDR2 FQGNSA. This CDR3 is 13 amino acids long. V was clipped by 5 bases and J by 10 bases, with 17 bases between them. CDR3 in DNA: TGTGCCAGCAGCCCCCGGGGGAGTTCTGGAGCTTTCTTT. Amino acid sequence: CASSPRGSSGAFF.

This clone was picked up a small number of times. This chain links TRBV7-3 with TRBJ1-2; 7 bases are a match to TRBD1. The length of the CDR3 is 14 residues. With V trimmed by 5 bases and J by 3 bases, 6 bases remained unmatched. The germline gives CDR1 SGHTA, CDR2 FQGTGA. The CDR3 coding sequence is TGTGCCAGCAGCCCAATAGGGGGCGACTATGGCTACACCTTC. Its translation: CASSPIGGDYGYTF. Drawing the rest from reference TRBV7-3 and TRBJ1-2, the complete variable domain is GAGVSQTPSNKVTEKGKYVELRCDPISGHTALYWYRQSLGQGPEFLIYFQGTGAADDSGLPNDRFFAVRPEGSVSTLKIQRTERGDSAVYLCASSPIGGDYGYTFGSGTRLTVV.

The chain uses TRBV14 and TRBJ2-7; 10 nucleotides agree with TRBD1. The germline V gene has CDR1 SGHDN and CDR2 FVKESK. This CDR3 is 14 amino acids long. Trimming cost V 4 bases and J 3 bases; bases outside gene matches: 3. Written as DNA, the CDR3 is TGTGCCAGCAGCCCGGGACAGGGGCTCTACGAGCAGTACTTC. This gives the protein CASSPGQGLYEQYF.